This TCR beta chain was found in a study of T-cell memory formation after mild COVID-19. Whole-study context: Among the donors, TCR clusters were largely specific to each donor.

CDR1 SGHRS and CDR2 YFSETQ come from the germline V gene. V was trimmed by 3 bases and J by 4 bases, leaving 16 bases between them. The CDR3 is 15 amino acids. With constant-segment primers, 5'RACE yielded cDNA libraries of TCR alpha and TCR beta that carried sample barcodes and UMIs. TCRdb reprocessed the 5' RACE reads via MiXCR and lists one record per CDR3 protein. The sample holds 400,000 to 500,000 distinct CDR3 sequences; 15% to 25% are singletons and the top ten take around 8%. The chain couples TRBV5-1 to TRBJ1-1, with D perhaps TRBD1 (5 bases). This clonotype was obtained from an adult woman who had mild COVID-19 (a few samples of this study predate the infection). Cell type and time point are not known. Sequenced: PBMCs or a T cell subset sorted from them (not recorded which). Here the CDR3 DNA reads TGCGCCAGCAGCTGGTTGGACACGCACAGCACTGAAGCTTTCTTT. It yields the protein CASSWLDTHSTEAFF.